These T cell receptor beta chains were read from a single sample in a study of vaccination and CD4 T cells after COVID-19. TCRdb re-analysed the PCR reads in MiXCR, keeping a single row per CDR3 protein. Among 20,000 to 25,000 distinct CDR3 sequences, around 50% were seen once, and the ten largest hold more than 8.5%. The antigens of these receptors remain unknown. The sequenced sample consisted of CD4+ T cells from blood, cultured in vitro. Receptor source: a human donor who had recovered from COVID-19. Both conserved end residues are part of each CDR3. Fields, in order: CDR3 protein, J gene, CDR3 length, V gene, clone size. Clone size is given for some rows only: seen once, a few or many times, or a class if the clone is expanded.

CDR3 protein: CASSSLRKVTHEQFF
J gene: TRBJ2-1
CDR3 length: 15
V gene: TRBV11-2
clone size: few

CDR3 protein: CSSIYGGGLETQYF
J gene: TRBJ2-5
CDR3 length: 14
V gene: TRBV29-1
clone size: -

CDR3 protein: CASSTKQGYGYTF
J gene: TRBJ1-2
CDR3 length: 13
V gene: TRBV19
clone size: -

CDR3 protein: CASSLNGGPQETQYF
J gene: TRBJ2-5
CDR3 length: 15
V gene: TRBV7-2
clone size: -

CDR3 protein: CASSWGGTHGYTF
J gene: TRBJ1-2
CDR3 length: 13
V gene: TRBV12-3/TRBV12-4
clone size: -

CDR3 protein: CATTNVKGGKGNTIYF
J gene: TRBJ1-3
CDR3 length: 16
V gene: TRBV19
clone size: once

CDR3 protein: CASSILGGNTGELFF
J gene: TRBJ2-2
CDR3 length: 15
V gene: TRBV19
clone size: few

CDR3 protein: CASRQFGSTDYGYTF
J gene: TRBJ1-2
CDR3 length: 15
V gene: TRBV27
clone size: -

CDR3 protein: CSAIILTSGGTSRETQYF
J gene: TRBJ2-5
CDR3 length: 18
V gene: TRBV20-1
clone size: -

CDR3 protein: CASSLDQAAQYF
J gene: TRBJ2-3
CDR3 length: 12
V gene: TRBV12-3/TRBV12-4
clone size: -

CDR3 protein: CAWRAEAFF
J gene: TRBJ1-1
CDR3 length: 9
V gene: TRBV30
clone size: few

CDR3 protein: CASTRSGDTSTDTQYF
J gene: TRBJ2-3
CDR3 length: 16
V gene: TRBV12-3/TRBV12-4
clone size: -

CDR3 protein: CASSPFMDRGSYEQYF
J gene: TRBJ2-7
CDR3 length: 16
V gene: TRBV18
clone size: -

CDR3 protein: CASSLYTGELFF
J gene: TRBJ2-2
CDR3 length: 12
V gene: TRBV7-2
clone size: -

CDR3 protein: CASSLTGLINEAFF
J gene: TRBJ1-1
CDR3 length: 14
V gene: TRBV27
clone size: few

CDR3 protein: CASSLGGGNTEAFF
J gene: TRBJ1-1
CDR3 length: 14
V gene: TRBV11-3
clone size: -

CDR3 protein: CASRRDWGTGSPAAFF
J gene: TRBJ1-1
CDR3 length: 16
V gene: TRBV27
clone size: -

CDR3 protein: CASSSTGIGTEAFF
J gene: TRBJ1-1
CDR3 length: 14
V gene: TRBV7-3
clone size: -

CDR3 protein: CATGAPKGAIDEQYF
J gene: TRBJ2-7
CDR3 length: 15
V gene: TRBV19
clone size: -

CDR3 protein: CSAQGADYGYTF
J gene: TRBJ1-2
CDR3 length: 12
V gene: TRBV29-1
clone size: -

CDR3 protein: CASSGGFNYGYTF
J gene: TRBJ1-2
CDR3 length: 13
V gene: TRBV18
clone size: -

CDR3 protein: CASSLGENTEAFF
J gene: TRBJ1-1
CDR3 length: 13
V gene: TRBV6-1
clone size: few

CDR3 protein: CASSLAQGAWGYEQYF
J gene: TRBJ2-7
CDR3 length: 16
V gene: TRBV12-3/TRBV12-4
clone size: -

CDR3 protein: CASSFTAGTGDFGYTF
J gene: TRBJ1-2
CDR3 length: 16
V gene: TRBV7-9
clone size: -

CDR3 protein: CASSKEGGPWDEQFF
J gene: TRBJ2-1
CDR3 length: 15
V gene: TRBV21-1
clone size: -

CDR3 protein: CASSLGQNIGTQYF
J gene: TRBJ2-5
CDR3 length: 14
V gene: TRBV5-1
clone size: -

CDR3 protein: CASSPAGYGYTF
J gene: TRBJ1-2
CDR3 length: 12
V gene: TRBV18
clone size: -

CDR3 protein: CASSYAFPGQGWPQHF
J gene: TRBJ1-5
CDR3 length: 16
V gene: TRBV6-2/TRBV6-3
clone size: -

CDR3 protein: CASSPRGQDTQYF
J gene: TRBJ2-3
CDR3 length: 13
V gene: TRBV6-1
clone size: few